This TCR beta chain was profiled in a study of T cells after yellow fever vaccination. Template switching with 5'RACE generated the TCR cDNA and added a universal primer site and UMIs. Each CDR3 protein gets one entry after TCRdb re-called the 5' RACE reads with MiXCR. The sample has roughly 520,000 distinct CDR3 sequences; 20% to 25% are singletons. Per germline, CDR1 KGHDR and CDR2 SFDVKD. V dropped 10 bases and J dropped 0; count of bases not matched to a gene: 9. The length of the CDR3 is 15 residues. The sequence was collected from a man between 18 and 29 years old who received the YFV17D yellow fever vaccine. The source was PBMCs, collected approximately 22 days after the first yellow fever vaccination. The rearrangement links TRBV24-1 to TRBJ2-3; 7 nucleotides line up with TRBD1. The CDR3 nucleotides are TGTGCCACAGCACCGGGACAGCCTAGCACAGATACGCAGTATTTT. It encodes CATAPGQPSTDTQYF.